A selection of T cell receptor beta chains follows, all from one sample in a study of blood T cells in healthy people across ages. A single record per CDR3 protein comes from TCRdb applying MiXCR to the 5' RACE reads. The sample lists about 1.1 million distinct CDR3 sequences, roughly two fifths occurring once. The sample consisted of blood. These TCRs come from a man between 18 and 35 years old in good health. CDR3s include the opening cysteine and the closing phenylalanine or tryptophan.

TRBJ2-5 | TRBV7-6 | CASSLGGGSSTQYF
TRBJ1-1 | TRBV7-9 | CASSLEGTGATNPGAFF
TRBJ2-7 | TRBV4-3 | CASSQGTSGVYEQYF
TRBJ1-5 | TRBV19 | CASTGRYNQPQHF
TRBJ2-1 | TRBV12-3/TRBV12-4 | CASSPGLVGDTGRSYNEQFF
TRBJ1-6 | TRBV12-3/TRBV12-4 | CASSLTGLVHPRYNSPLHF
TRBJ2-1 | TRBV7-2 | CASGKRGRTQSSYNEQFF
TRBJ1-1 | TRBV10-3 | CAISGDRSGFEAFF
TRBJ1-5 | TRBV11-2 | CASSLIEEDQPQHF
TRBJ2-3 | TRBV10-3 | CAISGRELTDTQYF
TRBJ1-1 | TRBV5-6 | CASSPDRGLGTEAFF
TRBJ1-2 | TRBV20-1 | CSAVTGYGYTF
TRBJ1-4 | TRBV5-1 | CASTANPTNEKLFF
TRBJ2-5 | TRBV4-3 | CASSQDPVLAEETQYF
TRBJ2-3 | TRBV20-1 | CSARDVTGARSTDTQYF
TRBJ2-1 | TRBV6-5 | CASSYWPDRVSYNEQFF
TRBJ2-5 | TRBV4-3 | CASSQDRSPPGTQYF
TRBJ1-6 | TRBV2 | CASNTGQGYNSPLHF
TRBJ2-3 | TRBV20-1 | CSARDPLAGLADTQYF
TRBJ1-4 | TRBV27 | CASSLSGVRDRDEDEKLFF
TRBJ2-5 | TRBV12-3/TRBV12-4 | CASSLRTVTYGQYF
TRBJ1-1 | TRBV18 | CASALDRAGNAFF
TRBJ2-1 | TRBV7-2 | CASSLRGQGPSEQFF
TRBJ2-3 | TRBV7-2 | CASSLGQTPDTQYF
TRBJ2-5 | TRBV6-2/TRBV6-3 | CASRAQGGRQETQYF
TRBJ2-7 | TRBV27 | CASSPGTGEYEQYF
- | TRBV14 | CASSQGDRGPYNEQYF
TRBJ1-2 | TRBV4-2 | CASSQDLRTVPDFGYGYTF
TRBJ1-5 | TRBV7-2 | CASSRDRATTNQPQHF